Shown below are 21 T cell receptor beta chains from a single sample sequenced in a study of neoadjuvant anti-PD-1 for oral cavity cancer (dated by TCRdb to the early 2020s). What this sample's time point label stands for: before neoadjuvant nivolumab. The library was prepared using the immunoSEQ multiplex PCR assay. As stored in TCRdb, this immuneACCESS dataset retains in-frame rearrangements with V and J assigned. A fraction of the clones does not appear; measured against another copy, unresolved V genes explain less than half of the discrepancy, and the remainder lacks a known reason. The sample data list around 13,000 clones, and over 65% of these were observed just once. Under 2.5% of the sample is held by the ten biggest clonotypes. Material: PBMCs, obtained before nivolumab (anti-PD-1) treatment. The receptors derive from a person between 40 and 80 years old with oral cavity squamous cell carcinoma.

The chain uses TRBV18 and TRBJ1-6; 10 bases line up with TRBD1. J was trimmed by 5 bases and V by 6 bases; bases with no gene match: 4. The CDR3 sequence is 15 residues long. Germline V gene data show CDR1 as KGHSH and CDR2 as LQKENI. CDR3 amino acids: CASSPGTGDNSPLHF. The CDR3, as DNA: TGTGCCAGCTCCCCCGGGACAGGGGATAATTCACCCCTCCACTTT.

This clone was detected a few times. The genes are TRBV28 and TRBJ1-4; D perhaps matches TRBD1 (5 bases). With 3 bases removed from V and 5 bases from J, the gap between germline ends came to 10 bases. The germline V gene has CDR1 MDHEN and CDR2 SYDVKM. CDR3 length: 14 residues. In nucleotides, the CDR3 is TGTGCCAGCAGTTTCCGCCGGGGGAATGAAAAACTGTTTTTT. Its protein product is CASSFRRGNEKLFF.

The rearrangement links TRBV28 to TRBJ1-2; a weak D match, TRBD1 (5 bases). The CDR3 runs 14 residues. Germline V CDR1 and CDR2: MDHEN, SYDVKM. The V and J ends lost 6 bases and 4 bases respectively, with 15 bases between them. The chain's CDR3 is CASSRDGSTYGYTF. The CDR3 DNA reads as TGTGCCAGCAGCCGGGACGGAAGTACCTATGGCTACACCTTC.

The rearrangement joins TRBV5-1 to TRBJ2-2, with 10 bases fitting TRBD1. V lost 4 bases to trimming and J lost 1 base; unmatched junction nucleotides: 1. Germline V gene sequence: CDR1 SGHRS, CDR2 YFSETQ. The CDR3 is 15 amino acids. CDR3 in amino acids: CASSGDRGNTGELFF. DNA of the CDR3: TGCGCCAGCAGCGGGGACAGGGGGAACACCGGGGAGCTGTTTTTT.

The table lists this clone with a few counts. This chain connects TRBV29-1 to TRBJ2-1, with a weak D call TRBD1 (5 bases). Trimming stripped 5 bases from V and 2 bases from J, with 10 bases between. The CDR3 runs 13 residues. CDR1 is SQVTM and CDR2 is ANQGSEA in the germline V gene. The CDR3 DNA reads TGCAGCGTTTTGACAGCCGCCTACAATGAGCAGTTCTTC. It specifies CSVLTAAYNEQFF.

This chain links TRBV6-5 with TRBJ2-1, with 9 positions matching TRBD1. This CDR3 spans 15 amino acids. Losses at the gene ends were 5 bases for V and 7 bases for J; bases not matched to a gene: 9. CDR1 is MNHEY and CDR2 is SVGAGI in the germline V gene. This chain's CDR3 is CASSPIQTGGNEQFF. For the CDR3, the DNA is TGTGCCAGCAGTCCTATCCAGACAGGGGGAAATGAGCAGTTCTTC.

The chain joins TRBV5-1 to TRBJ2-1, with D possibly being TRBD1 (6 bases). Trimming pared 2 bases from V and 8 bases from J, leaving 8 bases between. Germline CDR1 is SGHRS and CDR2 is YFSETQ. This CDR3 contains 12 residues. DNA for the CDR3: TGCGCCAGCAGCTTTAGGGGGTATGAGCAGTTCTTC. Protein product: CASSFRGYEQFF.

CDR3 region: CASRSPVGNTEAFF. The DNA for the CDR3 is TGTGCCAGCAGATCCCCGGTGGGGAACACTGAAGCTTTCTTT. The chain couples TRBV27 to TRBJ1-1, with unresolved D. V lost 6 bases and J 1 base, leaving 12 bases between the germline ends. This CDR3 has 14 residues. Germline V gives CDR1 MNHEY, CDR2 SMNVEV (reference sequence).

The V and J genes are TRBV27 and TRBJ1-2; TRBD1 might be the D (6 bases). Germline V gene sequence: CDR1 MNHEY, CDR2 SMNVEV (reference sequence). This CDR3 has 15 residues. Trimming took 7 bases from V and 1 from J, leaving 16 bases between them. The CDR3 DNA sequence: TGTGCCAGCACTAGGACAGCAGCATTTAACTATGGCTACACCTTC. Protein: CASTRTAAFNYGYTF.

This rearrangement joins TRBV5-1 to TRBJ2-7, with 7 positions matching TRBD1. The CDR3 has 15 residues. Trimming removed 5 bases from V and 0 bases from J; junction bases left unmatched: 8. Per germline, CDR1 SGHRS and CDR2 YFSETQ. The CDR3 bases are TGCGCCAGCAGATCTACAGGACAGGTCTCCTACGAGCAGTACTTC. Residues: CASRSTGQVSYEQYF.

The gene calls are TRBV2 and TRBJ2-1, with D perhaps TRBD1 or TRBD2 (6 bases each). The CDR3 covers 18 residues. Germline-derived CDR1 and CDR2 are SNHLY and FYNNEI. Deletions cut 7 bases from V and 7 bases from J, with 29 bases between. The CDR3 is CASIEKGGRRLGKNEQFF. CDR3 bases: TGTGCCAGCATAGAGAAGGGGGGCAGGCGACTCGGGAAAAATGAGCAGTTCTTC.

The chain recombines TRBV11-2 with TRBJ2-5, with 9 bases fitting TRBD2. CDR3 length: 15 amino acids. Germline-derived CDR1 and CDR2 are SGHAT and FQNNGV. V lost 1 base to trimming and J lost 5 bases; unmatched junction nucleotides: 5. The CDR3 DNA is TGTGCCAGCAGCTTAGGATCTCTAGCGGGGGAGACCCAGTACTTC. Its protein product is CASSLGSLAGETQYF.

In its sample, this clone was seen a few times. V is TRBV28 and J is TRBJ1-6; D is unresolved. This CDR3 has 14 amino acids. Per germline, CDR1 MDHEN and CDR2 SYDVKM. The V end lost 6 bases, the J end lost 7 bases, and 13 bases lay between the germline ends. CDR3 region: CASSSRVANSPLHF. The DNA for the CDR3 is TGTGCCAGCAGCTCCCGGGTGGCAAATTCACCCCTCCACTTT.

This clone was observed a few times. The chain has TRBV19 and TRBJ2-2, with 10 bases lining up with TRBD2. This CDR3 region has 14 residues. CDR1 is LNHDA, CDR2 SQIVND, per germline (reference sequence). The trim removed 11 bases at V and 7 bases at J, leaving 10 bases unmatched. CDR3 sequence (DNA): TGTGCCGCCCAAAGCGGGAGGGCCGTCGGGGAGCTGTTTTTT. It encodes CAAQSGRAVGELFF.

This clone was detected only a few times. The gene calls are TRBV27 and TRBJ2-2, with D unclear. V dropped 0 bases and J dropped 6 bases, with 17 bases sitting between them. Germline V lookup: CDR1 MNHEY, CDR2 SMNVEV (reference sequence). This CDR3 is built from 17 residues. Written as DNA, the CDR3 is TGTGCCAGCAGTTTATCGCATTTCCTGGGGAAGCCCGGGGAGCTGTTTTTT. Translated, it gives CASSLSHFLGKPGELFF.

This clone came up a few times. This rearrangement joins TRBV11-2 to TRBJ1-1, with D unresolved. This CDR3 comprises 14 residues. Germline assignment: CDR1 SGHAT and CDR2 FQNNGV. V was clipped by 0 bases and J by 5 bases, with 10 bases between them. The CDR3 bases are TGTGCCAGCAGCTTAGATGGGCAGTGGACTGAAGCTTTCTTT. Its protein is CASSLDGQWTEAFF.

The rearrangement joins TRBV29-1 to TRBJ2-5; 10 bases line up with TRBD1. With V trimmed by 6 bases and J by 5 bases, 9 bases remained unmatched. Germline lookup yields CDR1 SQVTM and CDR2 ANQGSEA. This CDR3 is built from 14 residues. In DNA, the CDR3 is TGCAGCGTGGACGGACAGGGGGTAGGGGAGACCCAGTACTTC. As protein: CSVDGQGVGETQYF.

The gene calls are TRBV6-1 and TRBJ1-1; D gene ambiguous. V dropped 8 bases and J dropped 0 bases, with 7 bases sitting between them. The length of the CDR3 is 12 residues. Germline CDR1 MNHNS, CDR2 SASEGT. The CDR3, as DNA: TGTGCCAGCGGGCGTTTGAACACTGAAGCTTTCTTT. Encoded protein: CASGRLNTEAFF.

The chain is built from TRBV25-1 and TRBJ1-1; D is perhaps TRBD1 (6 bases). Germline CDR1 and CDR2: MGHDK and SYGVNS. With 2 bases removed from V and 4 bases from J, the gap between germline ends came to 8 bases. The CDR3 runs 13 residues. CDR3 DNA sequence: TGTGCCAGCAGTGAAGGGGGGCGCACTGAAGCTTTCTTT. Residues: CASSEGGRTEAFF.

This clone occurred a few times. The chain couples TRBV27 to TRBJ2-7, with D possibly being TRBD1 or TRBD2 (5 bases each). The ends were cut back, 4 bases at V and 3 bases at J, with 7 bases in the middle. The CDR3 length is 12 residues. Germline CDR1 reads MNHEY; CDR2 reads SMNVEV (reference sequence). In nucleotides, the CDR3 is TGTGCCAGCAGTTGGGACGGCTACGAGCAGTACTTC. As protein: CASSWDGYEQYF.

This clone showed up just once. This chain uses TRBV28 with TRBJ1-1, with TRBD1 identical over 9 bases. J gave up 3 bases and V 8 bases, and 1 base lay outside the gene matches. CDR1 and CDR2 from the germline V gene are MDHEN and SYDVKM. The CDR3 contains 12 residues. CDR3 in DNA: TGTGCCAGCGACAGGGGGTACACTGAAGCTTTCTTT. This codes for CASDRGYTEAFF.